The entry below gives a single T cell receptor (beta chain) sequence along with its context. No antigen is known for it. The entry originates in a study of T cells in Graves' hyperthyroidism and ophthalmopathy. V was clipped by 6 bases and J by 2 bases, with 16 bases between them. The CDR3 is 15 amino acids. Germline-derived CDR1 and CDR2 are MNHNS and SASEGT. Researchers took RNA transcripts and amplified the TCR beta CDR3 regions from them. A first-round RT-PCR of the TCR CDR3 used the HTBI primer set. Each CDR3 protein is one row after TCRdb ran MiXCR on the multiplex PCR reads. The top ten hold approximately 16% of the sample, which has over 700,000 distinct CDR3 sequences, around 20% seen once. Study-wide points: Ophthalmopathy was told apart from stable hyperthyroidism by a 13 V-J model. Blood shared most expanded thyroid clonotypes above 0.001.

The sequencing input was blood. The V call is TRBV6-1, the J call TRBJ1-2; D is perhaps TRBD1 (5 bases). The TCR originated in a woman aged 45-60 years with Graves' hyperthyroidism that later progressed to Graves' ophthalmopathy. CDR3 sequence reads: CASRPTMGQNYGYTF. The CDR3 DNA reads TGTGCCAGCAGACCTACCATGGGGCAGAACTATGGCTACACCTTC.